These T cell receptor beta chains were read from a single sample in a study of monozygotic twins with inflammatory bowel disease. One entry per CDR3 protein, without DNA, is what TCRdb gives after re-calling the 5' RACE reads. The sample holds some 150,000 distinct CDR3 sequences. The sample comprised blood. The receptors were sampled from a human donor with ulcerative colitis or Crohn's disease, or a healthy co-twin of an affected twin (not recorded which). CDR3s include the opening cysteine and the closing phenylalanine or tryptophan.

v_gene	j_gene	CDR3aa
TRBV13	TRBJ1-3	CASSPDRGSGNTIYF
TRBV3-1	TRBJ2-3	CASSQDLGRGGTDTQYF
TRBV3-1	TRBJ2-7	CASSQGRYEQYF
TRBV5-1	TRBJ2-7	CASSPTSSAYEQYF
TRBV9	TRBJ2-7	CASSVGQGGYEQYF
TRBV6-5	TRBJ2-7	CASSYSWAVAYEQYF
TRBV7-9	TRBJ2-1	CASSLYSSSAYNEQFF
TRBV5-4	TRBJ1-2	CASSLGGFRGYTF
TRBV5-6	TRBJ2-2	CASSLALTSVGTGELFF
TRBV20-1	TRBJ2-3	CSASARSLDAGPTDTQYF
TRBV5-6	TRBJ2-3	CASSLYAIGQGADTQYF
TRBV7-3	TRBJ2-3	CASSGGVGTQYF
TRBV20-1	TRBJ2-2	CSARGNVALNTGELFF
TRBV12-3/TRBV12-4	TRBJ1-6	CASSLRGQGGSPLHF
TRBV7-9	TRBJ2-2	CASHSRSGNTGELFF
TRBV30	TRBJ1-5	CAWSVRGRRGNQPQHF
TRBV5-6	TRBJ1-5	CASSLGRNNQPQHF
TRBV5-1	TRBJ1-1	CASSSSGGTEAFF
TRBV30	TRBJ2-1	CAWRFRDRGAEQFF
TRBV5-1	TRBJ2-1	CASSLVADSYNEQFF
TRBV20-1	TRBJ2-5	CSASSPGPTGVETQYF
TRBV5-1	TRBJ1-1	CASSLFEPGGTEAFF
TRBV29-1	TRBJ1-5	CSVGQGNQPQHF
TRBV7-2	TRBJ2-3	CASSLLTVSTDTQYF
TRBV24-1	TRBJ2-1	CATSDRTSVYNEQFF
TRBV11-2	TRBJ2-4	CASSLEPQNIQYF
TRBV4-3	TRBJ2-3	CASSQSAGASTQYF
TRBV20-1	TRBJ2-7	CSAQTETYEQYF
TRBV5-4	TRBJ2-7	CASSFSNPSTAYEQYF
TRBV27	TRBJ2-7	CASSWSAGLSYEQYF
TRBV18	TRBJ2-5	CASSPRTLRETQYF
TRBV5-1	TRBJ2-7	CASSLDLAYEQYF
TRBV10-3	TRBJ2-5	CAISERGGLETQYF
TRBV5-1	TRBJ2-3	CASSGTGQYTQYF
TRBV2	TRBJ2-3	CASSGFSGDEDTQYF
TRBV18	TRBJ2-6	CASATGANVLTF
TRBV6-2/TRBV6-3	TRBJ2-1	CASLTPSAPGGYNEQFF
TRBV30	TRBJ2-2	CAWSRGPSNTGELFF
TRBV20-1	TRBJ2-4	CSASHLTGLKNIQYF
TRBV19	TRBJ2-1	CASSADSDNEQFF
TRBV14	TRBJ2-5	CASSQDRDSWGATQYF
TRBV5-5	TRBJ1-2	CASSLEINYGYTF
TRBV5-1	TRBJ2-3	CASSSAGTPVGQYF
TRBV5-6	TRBJ2-1	CASSPWGGRHEQFF
TRBV21-1	TRBJ2-1	CASSKATDTSVNEQFF
TRBV5-5	TRBJ2-7	CASDGTRSYEQYF
TRBV19	TRBJ1-5	CASRPGQGLNQPQHF
TRBV20-1	TRBJ2-7	CSARDPSSVNYEQYF
TRBV19	TRBJ1-2	CASSIWGLYGYTF
TRBV7-2	TRBJ2-3	CASSSRTGNSDTQYF
TRBV30	TRBJ2-2	CAGGGLEDRVFSGELFF
TRBV5-1	TRBJ2-1	CASRGRGTYNEQFF
TRBV6-6	TRBJ2-1	CASRAGANYNEQFF
TRBV18	TRBJ2-2	CASSPSIAGRNTGELFF
TRBV18	TRBJ1-5	CASSPVSRDQPQHF